These 10 T cell receptor beta chains came from one sample sequenced in a study of immune cell composition in non-small cell lung cancer (dated by TCRdb to the late 2010s). The library was produced with the immunoSEQ multiplex PCR assay. TCRdb obtained this table from immuneACCESS and retained in-frame rearrangements with V and J assigned. These tables miss some clones; where compared with another copy, unresolved V genes account for less than half of the shortfall, and the remainder is unexplained. The sample table lists about 9,600 clones, about 80% of them with a count of one. The ten largest make up approximately 9.4% of the sample. The specimen sequenced was lung tumor tissue. These TCRs come from a human donor with non-small cell lung cancer.

The rearrangement joins TRBV11-2 to TRBJ1-4, with TRBD1 matching over 8 bases. J was trimmed by 8 bases and V by 4 bases; bases with no gene match: 9. The germline V gene has CDR1 SGHAT and CDR2 FQNNGV. The CDR3 loop spans 15 amino acids. CDR3 nucleotides: TGTGCCAGCAGCTCCCAAGGGACAGGAGGGGAAAAACTGTTTTTT. Translated, it gives CASSSQGTGGEKLFF.

Comment on this clone: Sequence at one end of the junction differs from germline and may be a read error. The chain links TRBV7-7 to TRBJ2-7; 8 positions agree with TRBD2. The CDR3 totals 14 residues. The germline CDR1 and CDR2 sequences are SSHAT and FNYEAQ (reference sequence). The CDR3 bases are TGTGCTAGCAGCCCCAGCGGGAGCTCCTACGAGCAGTACTTC. Translating gives CASSPSGSSYEQYF.

This clone was recorded a few times. The chain has TRBV5-8 and TRBJ2-1; D unclear. Germline lookup yields CDR1 SGHTS and CDR2 YDEGEE. The CDR3 is made up of 12 amino acids. The V end was cut by 0 bases, the J end by 10 bases, with 8 bases between. CDR3 DNA sequence: TGTGCCAGCAGCTTGGTAGGGCGGGAGCAGTTCTTC. It specifies CASSLVGREQFF.

The V call is TRBV9, the J call TRBJ1-1, with D unclear. Germline-derived CDR1 and CDR2 are SGDLS and YYNGEE. There are 15 residues in the CDR3. V was trimmed by 3 bases and J by 3 bases, leaving 15 bases between them. In DNA, the CDR3 is TGTGCCAGCAGCGCGGGAACCCTAGCGTACACTGAAGCTTTCTTT. Its protein product is CASSAGTLAYTEAFF.

The rearrangement joins TRBV7-3 to TRBJ2-1; 9 bases line up with TRBD2. Germline loops: CDR1 SGHTA, CDR2 FQGTGA. V was clipped by 5 bases and J by 3 bases; unmatched bases: 8. This CDR3 is 16 amino acids long. The CDR3 DNA follows: TGTGCCAGCAGCCCTTCCGCTAGCGGGATCTACAATGAGCAGTTCTTC. Translated: CASSPSASGIYNEQFF.

The chain employs TRBV6-5 and TRBJ1-4; D remains ambiguous. This CDR3 spans 14 amino acids. V dropped 4 bases and J dropped 4 bases, with 10 bases sitting between them. Germline CDR1 MNHEY, CDR2 SVGAGI. CDR3 nucleotide sequence: TGTGCCAGCAGTTCTGGGTTCCTTAATGAAAAACTGTTTTTT. Amino acids: CASSSGFLNEKLFF.

As regards this clone: The sample has other DNA sequences that encode this CDR3 too. V is TRBV5-1 and J is TRBJ2-3; D not resolved. This CDR3 is built from 15 residues. V was cut by 0 bases and J by 0 bases, with 8 bases left in between. The V gene's germline CDR1 is SGHRS and CDR2 YFSETQ. The CDR3 protein is CASSLGAGSTDTQYF. Here the CDR3 DNA reads TGCGCCAGCAGCTTGGGGGCAGGAAGCACAGATACGCAGTATTTT. Filled out from reference TRBV5-1 and TRBJ2-3, the complete variable domain reads KAGVTQTPRYLIKTRGQQVTLSCSPISGHRSVSWYQQTPGQGLQFLFEYFSETQRNKGNFPGRFSGRQFSNSRSEMNVSTLELGDSALYLCASSLGAGSTDTQYFGPGTRLTVL.

The chain employs TRBV28 and TRBJ1-5; no clear D. The CDR3 is 12 residues long. Per the germline V gene, CDR1 is MDHEN and CDR2 is SYDVKM. With 3 bases removed from V and 5 bases from J, the gap between germline ends came to 5 bases. The CDR3 protein is CASSFYDQPQHF. Written as DNA, the CDR3 is TGTGCCAGCAGTTTCTACGATCAGCCCCAGCATTTT.

This chain uses TRBV7-3 with TRBJ2-7, with 11 nucleotides matching TRBD2. The CDR3 runs 15 residues. CDR1 and CDR2 from the germline V gene are SGHTA and FQGTGA. V trimming: 5 bases; J trimming: 2 bases; junction bases outside the gene matches: 5. The CDR3 region has the DNA TGTGCCAGCAGCCAAGGGACTAGCGGAACCTACGAGCAGTACTTC. Translated, it gives CASSQGTSGTYEQYF.

The CDR3 DNA is TGTGCCAGCAGCCAGTCCTTGGGGGAGTTCCGTTTCGGGCAGTACTTC. Its protein product is CASSQSLGEFRFGQYF. This chain connects TRBV4-2 to TRBJ2-7, with D perhaps assigned TRBD1 or TRBD2 (5 bases each). The V end lost 3 bases, the J end lost 9 bases, and 24 bases lay between the germline ends. Germline V gene data show CDR1 as LGHNA and CDR2 as YNFKEQ. The CDR3 is 16 residues long.